This entry lists 2 T cell receptor beta chains sequenced from one sample in a study of cytotoxic CD8 clonotypes in ibrutinib-treated CLL. Sequenced by immunoSEQ multiplex PCR; TCRdb stores in-frame clones only, minus some. Counted here are around 150,000 clones, 70% to 90% occurring once; the ten biggest clones make up 3% to 3.5%. Here the sequenced sample was PBMCs, taken at disease progression, from a patient treated with ibrutinib. The receptor source for this set is a human donor with chronic lymphocytic leukemia.

This clone showed up just a few times. The genes are TRBV6-5 and TRBJ1-5; D not certain. Germline V gene lookup returns CDR1 MNHEY and CDR2 SVGAGI. V was pared by 6 bases and J by 7 bases, with 13 bases between. The CDR3 loop spans 13 amino acids. The CDR3 coding sequence is TGTGCCAGCAGCCCGACCCGCGGGCAGCCCCAGCATTTT. It yields the protein CASSPTRGQPQHF.

V and J are TRBV29-1 and TRBJ2-7, with D possibly matching TRBD2 (5 bases). Germline V gene lookup returns CDR1 SQVTM and CDR2 ANQGSEA. Trimming left V 7 bases short and J 0 bases short, with 16 bases between. CDR3 length equals 14 residues. The chain's CDR3 is CSARTETSSYEQYF. The CDR3 bases are TGCAGCGCCAGGACTGAAACAAGCTCCTACGAGCAGTACTTC.